This section outlines one TCR beta chain sequence together with its context. Its target is not known. This sample was taken from a study of OX40 agonist ivuxolimab in advanced cancers. Overall study context: Dose-escalation cases comprised hepatocellular carcinoma, melanoma, renal cell or head and neck cancer. Prior anti-PD-1, anti-PD-L1 or anti-CTLA-4 therapy did not bar entry, and more than 35% had some. Study outcomes and limitations: Near-lowest levels of clonal expansion characterized partial responders at 0.1-3.0 mg/kg. Within 6 weeks, CD4+ and CD8+ blood T cells expanded clonally at 0.1 to 3.0 mg/kg.

From germline, CDR1 is SGHDT and CDR2 YYEEEE. CDR3 size: 17 residues. V was pared by 2 bases and J by 7 bases, with 7 bases of the junction left unmatched. Repertoires were generated with immunoSEQ multiplex PCR, while TCRdb's copy carries only in-frame clones and drops some. Seen here are 60,000 to 90,000 clones, around 80% observed once, and the top ten hold 5%. Sequenced material: CD4+ or CD8+ T cells sorted from blood, taken in a trial of the OX40 agonist ivuxolimab. The sequence was collected from an adult with an advanced solid tumor such as melanoma, head and neck, liver or kidney cancer. The V and J genes are TRBV5-6 and TRBJ2-1, with 15 bases fitting TRBD2. The CDR3 reads CASSLWTSGGAVNEQFF. CDR3 coding DNA: TGTGCCAGCAGCTTATGGACTAGCGGGGGGGCGGTTAATGAGCAGTTCTTC.